This TCR beta chain was observed in a study of blood T cell repertoires in COVID-19. In its sample, this clone was seen once. Produced via immunoSEQ multiplex PCR; TCRdb's table is partial and in-frame only. The sample shows around 86,000 clones, approximately 86% of them seen only once. Germline V gene lookup returns CDR1 LGHDT and CDR2 YNNKEL (reference sequence). There are 14 residues in the CDR3. V was cut by 3 bases and J by 6 bases, with 14 bases left in between. This sequence joins TRBV3-1 (or the pseudogene TRBV3-2) and TRBJ1-2; D uncertain. Sequencing was carried out using peripheral blood. This TCR came from a woman aged 80 or over with acute or convalescent COVID-19. The DNA of the CDR3 is TGTGCCAGCAGCCACCTTCGTGGAGGGCATGGCTACACCTTC. Translation: CASSHLRGGHGYTF.